The rows below give T cell receptor beta chains drawn from one sample of a study of cytomegalovirus exposure and HLA in healthy donors. Produced via immunoSEQ multiplex PCR; TCRdb's table is partial and in-frame only. The data show about 160,000 clones, with roughly 84% seen just once and around 6% held by the top ten. The sample taken for sequencing was PBMCs. Receptors originate from a man between 45 and 60 years old in good health and CMV-seropositive. The CDR3 runs from the conserved cysteine through the conserved F or W. Fields, in order: D gene, V gene, J gene, clone size, CDR3 protein, CDR3 DNA. A D gene is named only where the DNA matches it firmly. Expanded clones get a size class; other rows say once, few or many, or leave the size out.

d_gene: -; v_gene: TRBV6-5; j_gene: TRBJ2-7; abundance: -; CDR3aa: CASSYSRDTSYEQYF; CDR3nt: TGTGCCAGCAGTTACTCGAGGGACACCTCCTACGAGCAGTACTTC
d_gene: TRBD2; v_gene: TRBV14; j_gene: TRBJ2-5; abundance: -; CDR3aa: CASSQNAGGVETQYF; CDR3nt: TGTGCCAGCAGCCAAAATGCGGGAGGGGTAGAGACCCAGTACTTC
d_gene: -; v_gene: TRBV27; j_gene: TRBJ2-7; abundance: -; CDR3aa: CASSWAGRNEQYF; CDR3nt: TGTGCCAGCAGTTGGGCAGGGAGGAACGAGCAGTACTTC
d_gene: -; v_gene: TRBV2; j_gene: TRBJ2-3; abundance: -; CDR3aa: CASSGERVADTQYF; CDR3nt: TGTGCCAGCAGTGGAGAGCGGGTGGCAGATACGCAGTATTTT
d_gene: -; v_gene: TRBV2; j_gene: TRBJ1-5; abundance: few; CDR3aa: CASSEYISNQPQHF; CDR3nt: TGTGCCAGCAGTGAATATATTAGCAATCAGCCCCAGCATTTT
d_gene: -; v_gene: TRBV10-3; j_gene: TRBJ1-1; abundance: -; CDR3aa: CAISAREDEAFF; CDR3nt: TGTGCCATCAGCGCCAGAGAGGATGAAGCTTTCTTT
d_gene: -; v_gene: TRBV4-1; j_gene: TRBJ1-1; abundance: -; CDR3aa: CASSQDSSGGITEAFF; CDR3nt: TGCGCCAGCAGCCAAGATTCGTCAGGAGGAATCACTGAAGCTTTCTTT
d_gene: TRBD1; v_gene: TRBV9; j_gene: TRBJ2-2; abundance: -; CDR3aa: CASSLPGTGVTGELFF; CDR3nt: TGTGCCAGCAGCTTGCCCGGGACAGGGGTAACCGGGGAGCTGTTTTTT
d_gene: -; v_gene: TRBV11-2; j_gene: TRBJ2-3; abundance: -; CDR3aa: CASSLGGGGGADTQYF; CDR3nt: TGTGCCAGCAGCTTAGGGGGTGGCGGGGGCGCAGATACGCAGTATTTT
d_gene: -; v_gene: TRBV7-9; j_gene: TRBJ1-2; abundance: few; CDR3aa: CASSHEILANYGYTF; CDR3nt: TGCGCCAGCAGCCACGAAATCTTAGCTAACTATGGCTACACCTTC
d_gene: -; v_gene: TRBV5-1; j_gene: TRBJ2-7; abundance: -; CDR3aa: CASSLATDAYEQYF; CDR3nt: TGCGCCAGCAGCTTGGCTACAGACGCTTACGAGCAGTACTTC
d_gene: -; v_gene: TRBV10-3; j_gene: TRBJ2-5; abundance: -; CDR3aa: CAISEAGETQYF; CDR3nt: TGTGCCATCAGTGAGGCCGGGGAGACCCAGTACTTC
d_gene: -; v_gene: TRBV12-5; j_gene: TRBJ1-1; abundance: -; CDR3aa: CASGLVPGLNTEAFF; CDR3nt: TGTGCTAGTGGTTTGGTACCAGGCCTGAACACTGAAGCTTTCTTT
d_gene: TRBD1; v_gene: TRBV27; j_gene: TRBJ1-5; abundance: -; CDR3aa: CASREQGALSQPQHF; CDR3nt: TGTGCCAGTAGGGAACAGGGGGCCCTAAGTCAGCCCCAGCATTTT
d_gene: -; v_gene: TRBV10-2; j_gene: TRBJ2-3; abundance: few; CDR3aa: CATEPTSMGTDTQYF; CDR3nt: TGCGCCACCGAGCCAACGAGCATGGGCACAGATACGCAGTATTTT
d_gene: -; v_gene: TRBV7-7; j_gene: TRBJ2-2; abundance: few; CDR3aa: CASSLAGLNTGELFF; CDR3nt: TGTGCTAGCAGCTTAGCTGGCCTGAACACCGGGGAGCTGTTTTTT
d_gene: -; v_gene: TRBV29-1; j_gene: TRBJ1-4; abundance: -; CDR3aa: CSVVGTGHEKLFF; CDR3nt: TGCAGCGTTGTCGGAACAGGACATGAAAAACTGTTTTTT
d_gene: -; v_gene: TRBV27; j_gene: TRBJ1-5; abundance: -; CDR3aa: CASSPVKPYSNQPQHF; CDR3nt: TGTGCCAGCAGTCCCGTTAAGCCGTATAGCAATCAGCCCCAGCATTTT
d_gene: TRBD1; v_gene: TRBV14; j_gene: TRBJ1-2; abundance: -; CDR3aa: CASSSGGAGGYTF; CDR3nt: TGTGCCAGCAGCTCAGGGGGCGCAGGTGGCTACACCTTC
d_gene: -; v_gene: TRBV19; j_gene: TRBJ1-3; abundance: -; CDR3aa: CASSPDRHSGNTIYF; CDR3nt: TGTGCCAGTAGCCCCGACAGACACTCTGGAAACACCATATATTTT
d_gene: TRBD2; v_gene: TRBV10-1; j_gene: TRBJ2-2; abundance: once; CDR3aa: CARPAGAPGELFF; CDR3nt: TGCGCCAGACCCGCGGGAGCACCCGGGGAGCTGTTTTTT
d_gene: TRBD1; v_gene: TRBV5-8; j_gene: TRBJ1-5; abundance: -; CDR3aa: CASSLEQGRNQPQHF; CDR3nt: TGTGCCAGCAGCTTAGAACAGGGGCGCAATCAGCCCCAGCATTTT
d_gene: -; v_gene: TRBV15; j_gene: TRBJ1-2; abundance: few; CDR3aa: CATSEQGRSYTF; CDR3nt: TGTGCCACCAGCGAACAGGGTCGGAGCTACACCTTC
d_gene: TRBD1; v_gene: TRBV5-1; j_gene: TRBJ1-1; abundance: -; CDR3aa: CASSWTGEVGNTEAFF; CDR3nt: TGCGCCAGCAGCTGGACAGGGGAGGTGGGGAACACTGAAGCTTTCTTT
d_gene: TRBD1; v_gene: TRBV7-8; j_gene: TRBJ1-5; abundance: -; CDR3aa: CASSPGTGVGQPQHF; CDR3nt: TGTGCCAGCAGCCCCGGGACAGGGGTCGGTCAGCCCCAGCATTTT
d_gene: -; v_gene: TRBV6-5; j_gene: TRBJ2-1; abundance: -; CDR3aa: CASRKRWSSYNEQFF; CDR3nt: TGTGCCAGCAGGAAACGGTGGAGCTCCTACAATGAGCAGTTCTTC
d_gene: -; v_gene: TRBV10-2; j_gene: TRBJ2-3; abundance: -; CDR3aa: CASSDSPSTGELDTQYF; CDR3nt: TGCGCCAGCAGTGACTCCCCCTCGACGGGGGAGTTAGATACGCAGTATTTT
d_gene: TRBD1; v_gene: TRBV27; j_gene: TRBJ1-2; abundance: -; CDR3aa: CASRGQGNNYGYTF; CDR3nt: TGTGCCAGCAGGGGACAGGGAAACAACTATGGCTACACCTTC
d_gene: TRBD2; v_gene: TRBV5-6; j_gene: TRBJ2-1; abundance: -; CDR3aa: CASSLESAGGSYNEQFF; CDR3nt: TGTGCCAGCAGCTTGGAGTCAGCGGGGGGCTCCTACAATGAGCAGTTCTTC
d_gene: TRBD2; v_gene: TRBV5-1; j_gene: TRBJ2-7; abundance: -; CDR3aa: CASSLNSGGGSYEQYF; CDR3nt: TGCGCCAGCAGCTTAAATAGCGGGGGGGGGTCCTACGAGCAGTACTTC
d_gene: TRBD1; v_gene: TRBV2; j_gene: TRBJ2-7; abundance: few; CDR3aa: CASRLTGTGGEQYF; CDR3nt: TGTGCCAGCAGGTTAACCGGGACAGGGGGCGAGCAGTACTTC
d_gene: TRBD1; v_gene: TRBV18; j_gene: TRBJ1-5; abundance: -; CDR3aa: CASSEGQGGQPQHF; CDR3nt: TGTGCCAGCTCTGAAGGACAGGGCGGTCAGCCCCAGCATTTT
d_gene: -; v_gene: TRBV6-5; j_gene: TRBJ2-5; abundance: once; CDR3aa: CASSPQGAEETQYF; CDR3nt: TGTGCCAGCAGTCCACAGGGAGCTGAGGAGACCCAGTACTTC
d_gene: TRBD2; v_gene: TRBV15; j_gene: TRBJ2-1; abundance: -; CDR3aa: CATSRESTVGLAGVNEQFF; CDR3nt: TGTGCCACCAGCAGAGAAAGCACGGTTGGGCTAGCGGGAGTTAATGAGCAGTTCTTC
d_gene: TRBD1; v_gene: TRBV5-1; j_gene: TRBJ1-3; abundance: -; CDR3aa: CASTPGTASGNTIYF; CDR3nt: TGCGCCAGCACACCCGGGACAGCCTCTGGAAACACCATATATTTT
d_gene: -; v_gene: TRBV5-1; j_gene: TRBJ2-2; abundance: once; CDR3aa: CASSLTSPSNTGELFF; CDR3nt: TGCGCCAGCAGCTTGACTAGTCCGTCGAACACCGGGGAGCTGTTTTTT
d_gene: -; v_gene: TRBV28; j_gene: TRBJ1-4; abundance: -; CDR3aa: CASSLEDRFNEKLFF; CDR3nt: TGTGCCAGCAGTTTAGAGGACAGATTCAATGAAAAACTGTTTTTT
d_gene: TRBD1; v_gene: TRBV6-1; j_gene: TRBJ1-2; abundance: few; CDR3aa: CASSERQGAVYGYTF; CDR3nt: TGTGCCAGCAGTGAAAGACAGGGGGCGGTCTATGGCTACACCTTC
d_gene: -; v_gene: TRBV6-4; j_gene: TRBJ2-3; abundance: -; CDR3aa: CASSEGTSWDTQYF; CDR3nt: TGTGCCAGCAGTGAAGGAACTAGCTGGGATACGCAGTATTTT
d_gene: -; v_gene: TRBV5-4; j_gene: TRBJ1-1; abundance: -; CDR3aa: CASSLGTPRNTEAFF; CDR3nt: TGTGCCAGCAGCCTCGGGACACCCCGGAACACTGAAGCTTTCTTT
d_gene: TRBD1; v_gene: TRBV2; j_gene: TRBJ2-5; abundance: -; CDR3aa: CASSEAIKDRGSTQYF; CDR3nt: TGTGCCAGCAGTGAAGCGATAAAGGACAGGGGATCGACCCAGTACTTC
d_gene: -; v_gene: TRBV30; j_gene: TRBJ1-2; abundance: -; CDR3aa: CAWSARTAIYGYTF; CDR3nt: TGTGCCTGGAGCGCTCGGACAGCTATCTATGGCTACACCTTC
d_gene: TRBD2; v_gene: TRBV9; j_gene: TRBJ2-1; abundance: -; CDR3aa: CASSPHGAGGVNEQFF; CDR3nt: TGTGCCAGCAGCCCCCATGGGGCGGGGGGCGTAAATGAGCAGTTCTTC
d_gene: TRBD2; v_gene: TRBV19; j_gene: TRBJ2-1; abundance: -; CDR3aa: CASSITSAYSYNEQFF; CDR3nt: TGTGCCAGTAGTATTACTAGCGCGTATTCCTACAATGAGCAGTTCTTC
d_gene: -; v_gene: TRBV21-1; j_gene: TRBJ1-5; abundance: -; CDR3aa: CASSKTGVNQPQHF; CDR3nt: TGTGCCAGCAGCAAGACAGGAGTAAATCAGCCCCAGCATTTT
d_gene: -; v_gene: TRBV6-1; j_gene: TRBJ1-3; abundance: -; CDR3aa: CASSEAESGFGNTIYF; CDR3nt: TGTGCCAGCAGTGAAGCTGAAAGCGGGTTTGGAAACACCATATATTTT
d_gene: -; v_gene: TRBV10-3; j_gene: TRBJ1-2; abundance: -; CDR3aa: CAISASGGNYGYTF; CDR3nt: TGTGCCATCAGTGCCTCGGGGGGCAACTATGGCTACACCTTC
d_gene: TRBD1; v_gene: TRBV5-1; j_gene: TRBJ1-4; abundance: -; CDR3aa: CASRREGAREKLFF; CDR3nt: TGCGCCAGCAGGCGCGAGGGGGCGCGTGAAAAACTGTTTTTT
d_gene: -; v_gene: TRBV19; j_gene: TRBJ1-2; abundance: -; CDR3aa: CASSIKEDSHWNYGYTF; CDR3nt: TGTGCCAGTAGTATAAAGGAGGACAGCCATTGGAACTATGGCTACACCTTC
d_gene: -; v_gene: TRBV5-1; j_gene: TRBJ1-1; abundance: -; CDR3aa: CASSSTRHGKGEAFF; CDR3nt: TGCGCCAGCAGCTCAACCCGACATGGTAAAGGTGAAGCTTTCTTT
d_gene: -; v_gene: TRBV7-6; j_gene: TRBJ2-1; abundance: -; CDR3aa: CASSLDRDNEQFF; CDR3nt: TGTGCCAGCAGCTTAGACAGAGACAATGAGCAGTTCTTC
d_gene: -; v_gene: TRBV5-1; j_gene: TRBJ2-5; abundance: -; CDR3aa: CASSFFSHQETQYF; CDR3nt: TGCGCCAGCAGCTTCTTCTCCCACCAAGAGACCCAGTACTTC
d_gene: -; v_gene: TRBV1; j_gene: TRBJ1-5; abundance: -; CDR3aa: CTRVPGQGSAQPQHF; CDR3nt: TGCACCAGAGTTCCGGGACAGGGTTCGGCTCAGCCCCAGCATTTT
d_gene: -; v_gene: TRBV6-6; j_gene: TRBJ1-3; abundance: -; CDR3aa: CASRLTHRSGNTIYF; CDR3nt: TGTGCCAGCAGGTTGACACATCGCTCTGGAAACACCATATATTTT
d_gene: -; v_gene: TRBV5-4; j_gene: TRBJ2-7; abundance: -; CDR3aa: CASSREGAGDYEQYF; CDR3nt: TGTGCCAGCTCCCGAGAGGGCGCAGGAGACTACGAGCAGTACTTC